These 22 T cell receptor beta chains were all obtained from the same sample, sequenced in a study of blood T cell repertoires in COVID-19. Using immunoSEQ multiplex PCR, the repertoire was profiled, and TCRdb retains in-frame clones only, with some absent. Altogether about 290,000 clones are present, about 89% being singletons, with the ten largest covering 1.7%. Sequencing used PBMCs or T cells enriched from blood (not recorded which). Receptors were obtained from a woman between 40 and 50 years old who had recovered from COVID-19.

The table lists this clone with a count of one. J is TRBJ2-1 and V is TRBV6-5, with 12 bases matching TRBD2. From germline, CDR1 is MNHEY and CDR2 SVGAGI. The CDR3 sequence is 15 residues long. J was trimmed by 5 bases and V by 8 bases; bases with no gene match: 7. The CDR3 sequence is CASSQGLAGNNEQFF. Written as DNA, the CDR3 is TGTGCCAGCTCACAGGGACTAGCGGGTAACAATGAGCAGTTCTTC.

The J gene is TRBJ1-3, the V gene TRBV7-2; D call uncertain. The V and J ends lost 1 base and 3 bases respectively, with 10 bases between them. The germline V gene encodes CDR1 SGHTA and CDR2 FQGNSA. CDR3 size: 15 residues. Here the CDR3 DNA reads TGTGCCAGCAGCTTAGTGGGCGCCCTTGGAAACACCATATATTTT. Translating it yields CASSLVGALGNTIYF.

The rearrangement joins TRBV5-4 to TRBJ2-1; TRBD2 is a possible D gene (6 bases). The CDR3 has 15 residues. V was cut by 7 bases and J by 1 base, with 15 bases left in between. Germline CDR1 and CDR2: SGHNT and YYREEE (reference sequence). The CDR3 loop is CASGEVGGSYNEQFF. For the CDR3, the DNA is TGTGCCAGCGGGGAGGTGGGAGGTTCCTACAATGAGCAGTTCTTC.

The J gene is TRBJ1-6, the V gene TRBV11-3; no firm D call. CDR1 is SGHNT, CDR2 YENEEA, per germline. The CDR3 loop spans 12 amino acids. The V end was cut by 5 bases, the J end by 9 bases, with 8 bases between. Written as DNA, the CDR3 is TGTGCCAGCAGCGCCGTCGGTTCACCCCTCCACTTT. Translated: CASSAVGSPLHF.

V gene TRBV10-2 combines with J gene TRBJ2-1; 7 bases match TRBD2. The length of the CDR3 is 15 residues. J was trimmed by 8 bases and V by 6 bases; bases with no gene match: 13. Germline V gene data show CDR1 as WSHSY and CDR2 as SAAADI. In DNA, the CDR3 is TGCGCCAGCAGCCAGACTAGCCGGGGGAGCGATGAGCAGTTCTTC. This gives the protein CASSQTSRGSDEQFF.

This chain connects TRBV7-9 to TRBJ1-4; 9 bases line up with TRBD1. This CDR3 spans 18 amino acids. The ends lost 6 bases at V and 0 bases at J; junction bases unmatched: 11. Germline V gives CDR1 SEHNR, CDR2 FQNEAQ (reference sequence). CDR3 amino acids: CASSSRGQGFATNEKLFF. CDR3 nucleotides: TGTGCCAGCAGTAGCCGGGGACAGGGATTTGCAACTAATGAAAAACTGTTTTTT.

About this clone itself: The same CDR3 arises from other DNA sequences in this sample as well. The chain combines TRBV18 with TRBJ2-5; weak D call: TRBD2 (6 bases). Germline loops: CDR1 KGHSH, CDR2 LQKENI. V was trimmed by 5 bases and J by 5 bases, leaving 12 bases between them. CDR3 length: 13 residues. The CDR3 here is CASSLTRGETQYF. The CDR3 DNA sequence: TGTGCCAGCTCATTGACTAGAGGGGAGACCCAGTACTTC.

This clone showed up just once. This rearrangement joins TRBV7-2 to TRBJ2-3; a possible D gene is TRBD1 (6 bases). Trimming took 2 bases from V and 4 from J, leaving 13 bases between them. The CDR3 loop spans 15 amino acids. CDR1 is SGHTA, CDR2 FQGNSA, per germline. The CDR3 DNA is TGTGCCAGCAGCTTAAACAGGGCCGTGGCAGATACGCAGTATTTT. Translated, it gives CASSLNRAVADTQYF.

The J gene is TRBJ2-5, the V gene TRBV11-3; 8 bases match TRBD1. The V and J ends lost 1 base and 1 base, in that order; junction bases with no gene match: 2. The CDR3 loop spans 15 amino acids. From germline, CDR1 is SGHNT and CDR2 YENEEA. CDR3 in DNA: TGTGCCAGCAGCTTAGGACAGGGGCCCCAAGAGACCCAGTACTTC. Protein: CASSLGQGPQETQYF.

This chain uses TRBV7-2 with TRBJ2-1; 10 nucleotides align to TRBD2. The CDR3 contains 16 residues. Germline CDR1 is SGHTA and CDR2 is FQGNSA. J lost 4 bases, V lost 1 base, and 4 bases had no gene match. The CDR3 DNA reads TGTGCCAGCAGCTTAGGGACTAGCGGAATATACAATGAGCAGTTCTTC. Residues: CASSLGTSGIYNEQFF.

The chain couples TRBV5-4 to TRBJ2-7, with 8 bases fitting TRBD2. The CDR3 extends over 17 amino acids. Trimming took 4 bases from V and 5 from J; bases not matched to a gene: 17. In germline, CDR1 is SGHNT, CDR2 YYREEE (reference sequence). The CDR3 DNA is TGTGCCAGCAGCAGTACCACCGGTGGACTAGCTTTCGACGAGCAGTACTTC. Its protein product is CASSSTTGGLAFDEQYF.

V usage is TRBV23-1 and J usage is TRBJ2-5, with TRBD2 matching 8 bases. TRBV23-1 is an ORF, and what it does is uncertain. The CDR3 extends over 17 amino acids. V was clipped by 3 bases and J by 1 base; unmatched bases: 10. The chain's CDR3 is CASSQGIGRGSQETQYF. The DNA of the CDR3 is TGCGCCAGCAGTCAGGGGATCGGGAGGGGGTCCCAAGAGACCCAGTACTTC.

The chain couples TRBV7-8 to TRBJ1-6; unclear D gene. Per germline, CDR1 SGHVS and CDR2 FQNEAQ. The germline V and J ends were trimmed by 1 base and 6 bases, with 13 bases remaining between them. The CDR3 runs to 16 residues. The CDR3 sequence is CASSLVLSTSNSPLHF. In DNA form, the CDR3 reads TGTGCCAGCAGCTTAGTTCTGAGCACCTCTAATTCACCCCTCCACTTT.

The chain carries TRBV30 and TRBJ1-2; D unclear. In germline, CDR1 is GTSNPN, CDR2 SVGIG (reference sequence). Trimming cost V 4 bases and J 0 bases, with 9 bases left between them. This CDR3 contains 13 residues. The CDR3 bases are TGTGCCTGGAACCCATTAGCTAACTATGGCTACACCTTC. This gives the protein CAWNPLANYGYTF.

V and J are TRBV7-9 and TRBJ2-1; D is possibly TRBD2 (6 bases). This CDR3 has 12 residues. Germline V lookup: CDR1 SEHNR, CDR2 FQNEAQ (reference sequence). The V end was cut by 3 bases, the J end by 12 bases, with 12 bases between. For the CDR3, the DNA is TGTGCCAGCAGCTTGGAGGGTACTATGCAGTTCTTC. Protein sequence: CASSLEGTMQFF.

The rearrangement links TRBV29-1 to TRBJ1-3, with a tentative D call TRBD1 (6 bases). CDR3 length equals 14 residues. The germline CDR1 and CDR2 sequences are SQVTM and ANQGSEA. V lost 3 bases to trimming and J lost 3 bases, with 12 bases between them. This chain's CDR3 is CSVDTGQVGNTIYF. CDR3 coding DNA: TGCAGCGTTGATACGGGACAAGTTGGAAACACCATATATTTT.

The rearrangement uses TRBV29-1 and TRBJ2-7; D is perhaps TRBD2 (8 bases). V dropped 7 bases and J dropped 3 bases, with 25 bases sitting between them. This CDR3 comprises 16 residues. The germline V gene encodes CDR1 SQVTM and CDR2 ANQGSEA. The CDR3 DNA follows: TGCAGCGCTACACGCAGGGGGACTAGGGGCTTCTACGAGCAGTACTTC. It encodes CSATRRGTRGFYEQYF.

The V gene is TRBV30, the J gene TRBJ2-7; the match to TRBD1 covers 7 bases. The ends lost 3 bases at V and 2 bases at J; junction bases unmatched: 4. This CDR3 spans 13 amino acids. The germline CDR1 and CDR2 sequences are GTSNPN and SVGIG (reference sequence). The CDR3 is CAWSDRVPYEQYF. The CDR3 nucleotides read TGTGCCTGGAGCGACAGGGTCCCCTACGAGCAGTACTTC.

The chain combines TRBV6-6 with TRBJ1-4; 9 bases map to TRBD1. The CDR3 has 15 amino acids. In germline, CDR1 is MNHNY, CDR2 SVGAGI (reference sequence). The V gene end was trimmed by 6 bases and the J gene end by 7 bases; junction bases not matched to a gene: 9. The CDR3 DNA reads TGTGCCAGCAGACAGGGACAGGGACGCTTTGAAAAACTGTTTTTT. This sequence encodes CASRQGQGRFEKLFF.

The CDR3 bases are TGCGCCAGCAGGGAAAATCCCGGGACAGGGGGCAAACGGAACGAGCAGTACTTC. As protein: CASRENPGTGGKRNEQYF. The chain has TRBV5-1 and TRBJ2-7; 12 positions match TRBD1. CDR3 length: 18 residues. CDR1 SGHRS and CDR2 YFSETQ come from the germline V gene. J lost 5 bases, V lost 5 bases, and 17 bases had no gene match.

To note about this clone: At one end, the junction sequence differs from germline, possibly due to a read error. The chain carries TRBV14 and TRBJ1-2; D not resolved. Germline V gene lookup returns CDR1 SGHDN and CDR2 FVKESK. CDR3 size: 12 residues. The CDR3 bases are TGTGCCAGCAGCCAAGATCGTGCGGTGTTCGGCTTC. Translation: CASSQDRAVFGF.

The chain carries TRBV27 and TRBJ1-5; D is undetermined. CDR3 size: 16 residues. Germline CDR1 is MNHEY and CDR2 is SMNVEV (reference sequence). Deletions cut 5 bases from V and 0 bases from J, with 14 bases between. CDR3 sequence: CASSLYSSTSNQPQHF. In DNA, the CDR3 is TGTGCCAGCAGTCTGTACAGCAGTACTAGCAATCAGCCCCAGCATTTT.